This is a list of T cell receptor beta chains from one sample in a study of blood T cells in healthy people across ages. TCRdb independently ran MiXCR on the 5' RACE reads; one entry per CDR3 protein. The table includes 450,000 to 600,000 distinct CDR3 sequences, approximately 26% detected once. The data also belong to a second study, concerning T cells of mothers and their children.

The sample comprised blood. The receptors were sampled from a boy between 2 and 10 years old in good health. Each CDR3 is given with its conserved first and last residue.

TRBV20-1	.	CSAYSGKQFF
TRBV29-1	TRBJ2-2	CSVEVWSGNTGELFF
TRBV7-2	TRBJ2-5	CASSLLPFRDPQETQYF
TRBV9	TRBJ1-3	CASSAETGSGNTIYF
TRBV6-1	TRBJ2-5	CASGKIRGWVTNQETQYF
TRBV12-3/TRBV12-4	TRBJ1-2	CASSPRAGPEGYGYTF
TRBV18	TRBJ2-1	CASSPSGTGVDEQFF
TRBV14	.	CASSQDSSGGSYEQYF
TRBV11-2	TRBJ2-5	CASSGQGISETQYF
TRBV6-5	TRBJ2-5	CASSYHGQGRGETQYF
TRBV3-1	TRBJ1-3	CASSHARNDPGNTIYF
TRBV5-1	TRBJ1-2	CASSLEGQGNGYTF
TRBV9	TRBJ1-2	CASSVGQIPNYGYTF
TRBV4-3	TRBJ2-2	CASSQDTGGGRELFF
TRBV12-3/TRBV12-4	TRBJ1-2	CASSFRKTLAF
TRBV29-1	TRBJ2-1	CSGLGVNEQFF
TRBV10-3	.	CAISESGGASGSYEQYF
TRBV7-2	TRBJ1-2	CASSYPGQGNYGYTF
TRBV29-1	TRBJ1-4	CSVADPGQGVEKLFF
TRBV7-2	TRBJ2-1	CASIYLTGLSYNEQFF
TRBV18	TRBJ2-5	CASAGDNQETQYF
TRBV12-3/TRBV12-4	TRBJ1-2	CASSSTGGGLRYGYTF
TRBV12-3/TRBV12-4	TRBJ2-7	CASSLAGTGRYEQYF
TRBV2	TRBJ2-5	CASRAGLQGETQYF
TRBV5-4	TRBJ2-3	CASSGRLGGVTDTQYF
TRBV20-1	TRBJ2-6	CSAYRATGANVLTF
TRBV29-1	.	CSSATSGNNEQFF
TRBV18	TRBJ2-1	CASSPDRAGNEQFF
TRBV2	TRBJ1-3	CASSEVGSGNTIYF
TRBV20-1	TRBJ1-1	CSARRGGGGSEAFF
TRBV9	TRBJ2-1	CASSAGALDYNEQFF
TRBV25-1	TRBJ2-5	CASSGNTGVEETQYF
TRBV12-3/TRBV12-4	TRBJ2-7	CASSLAGYYEQYF
TRBV29-1	TRBJ2-6	CSVLWTVPSSGANVLTF
TRBV6-5	TRBJ2-3	CASSYAYGGGVFTSTDTQYF
TRBV2	.	CASRGTSGAYYEQYF
TRBV7-3	TRBJ2-3	CASSSLDGDPSTDTQYF
TRBV5-1	TRBJ1-4	CASSLDRGPEKLFF
TRBV7-9	TRBJ2-4	CASSQVGTGRGTQNIQYF
TRBV7-8	TRBJ2-1	CASSLGGGRTAEQFF
TRBV6-5	TRBJ1-4	CASSSGRKNEKLFF
TRBV20-1	TRBJ2-1	CSAREAGSNEQFF
TRBV5-6	TRBJ2-3	CASSLWQGRTDTQYF
TRBV15	TRBJ2-7	CATAESTSSYEQYF
TRBV6-1	TRBJ2-7	CASSQPGLAGVAYEQYF
TRBV29-1	TRBJ2-3	CSAAVGPQTDTQYF
TRBV11-2	.	CASRRLAGVYNEQFF
TRBV5-1	TRBJ2-5	CASKREQETQYF
TRBV7-9	TRBJ2-1	CSSSNNEQFF
TRBV28	TRBJ2-4	CASSLSRAGVASLNIQYF
TRBV24-1	TRBJ1-1	CATSDSLEPEAFF
TRBV10-3	TRBJ2-7	CAISEDNEQYF
TRBV12-3/TRBV12-4	TRBJ1-3	CASSFSPNTIYF
TRBV20-1	TRBJ1-1	CSASGRAGAFF
TRBV5-1	TRBJ1-1	CASSFTRANTEAFF
TRBV3-1	TRBJ1-2	CASSQDRTGNYGYTF
TRBV7-2	TRBJ2-1	CASSLARLAVNNEQFF
TRBV11-2	TRBJ2-1	CASSNSGGIGEQFF
TRBV29-1	.	CSVFSTGGSYEQYF